This entry describes one T cell receptor beta chain. The data belong to a study of control samples from healthy donors and cancer patients. Only in-frame clones appear in the TCRdb table, and some are missing; sequencing was by immunoSEQ multiplex PCR. In the table there are 150,000 to 200,000 clones, roughly nine tenths of which are singletons. Germline CDR1 is SGHTS and CDR2 is YDEGEE. Trimming removed 4 bases at V and 3 bases at J, with 7 bases between. The CDR3 covers 13 residues. Sequenced: blood. The source of this sequence is a man younger than 45 in good health. The rearrangement joins TRBV5-8 to TRBJ2-2, with D hard to call. As DNA, the CDR3 is TGTGCCAGCAGCCGGACGGACACCGGGGAGCTGTTTTTT. Translating it yields CASSRTDTGELFF. Full variable domain (outside the CDR3, taken from reference TRBV5-8 and TRBJ2-2): EAGVTQSPTHLIKTRGQQATLRCSPISGHTSVYWYQQALGLGLQFLLWYDEGEERNRGNFPPRFSGRQFPNYSSELNVNALELEDSALYLCASSRTDTGELFFGEGSRLTVL.